The 22 T cell receptor beta chains reported below all come from one sample, sequenced in a study of control samples from healthy donors and cancer patients. The repertoire was sequenced with immunoSEQ multiplex PCR; TCRdb's copy has only in-frame clones and lacks some. Among over 100,000 clones listed, roughly 92% were seen once. The source material was blood. The receptors stem from a man aged 18 to 29 in good health.

This rearrangement joins TRBV19 to TRBJ2-7; maybe TRBD2 (6 bases). CDR1 is LNHDA, CDR2 SQIVND, per germline (reference sequence). The CDR3 is made up of 14 amino acids. V was clipped by 4 bases and J by 3 bases, with 13 bases between them. The CDR3: CASSTRGTHYEQYF. CDR3 coding DNA: TGTGCCAGTAGTACACGGGGGACTCACTACGAGCAGTACTTC.

J is TRBJ1-2 and V is TRBV6-1; tentative D call: TRBD1 (6 bases). CDR1 and CDR2 (germline): MNHNS, SASEGT. The CDR3 totals 13 residues. V lost 7 bases and J lost 6, with 15 bases in between. Here the CDR3 reads CASNPTGSHGYTF. The CDR3 DNA reads as TGTGCCAGCAACCCAACAGGGTCCCATGGCTACACCTTC.

V and J are TRBV5-4 and TRBJ2-3; 9 bases match TRBD2. The ends lost 0 bases at V and 4 bases at J; junction bases unmatched: 3. CDR3 length equals 15 residues. Looked up from germline, CDR1 is SGHNT and CDR2 is YYREEE (reference sequence). CDR3 amino acids: CASSLGGGAPDTQYF. In DNA form, the CDR3 reads TGTGCCAGCAGCTTGGGCGGGGGGGCACCAGATACGCAGTATTTT.

The CDR3 nucleotides are TGTGCCACCAGTGACTCCGGGACCTCCTATGGCTACACCTTC. This sequence encodes CATSDSGTSYGYTF. V gene TRBV24-1 combines with J gene TRBJ1-2; the D gene is possibly TRBD1 (5 bases). Germline V gene lookup returns CDR1 KGHDR and CDR2 SFDVKD. The CDR3 contains 14 residues. V was trimmed by 4 bases and J by 4 bases, leaving 12 bases between them.

The rearrangement uses TRBV30 and TRBJ1-5; the D gene is possibly TRBD1 (5 bases). The CDR3 runs 20 residues. The V and J ends lost 0 bases and 2 bases respectively, with 26 bases between them. CDR1 and CDR2 (germline): GTSNPN, SVGIG (reference sequence). This chain's CDR3 is CAWSVLAQAAAEGGNQPQHF. For the CDR3, the DNA is TGTGCCTGGAGTGTGTTAGCCCAGGCGGCAGCCGAAGGGGGCAATCAGCCCCAGCATTTT.

The V and J genes are TRBV2 and TRBJ1-3, with TRBD1 matching over 12 bases. The CDR3 runs 15 residues. The trim removed 8 bases at V and 2 bases at J, leaving 4 bases unmatched. Germline CDR1 is SNHLY and CDR2 is FYNNEI. DNA for the CDR3: TGTGCCAGCGGGGGGACAGGGGGCCCTGGAAACACCATATATTTT. Translating gives CASGGTGGPGNTIYF.

The chain employs TRBV7-2 and TRBJ2-5; D remains unclear. The germline gives CDR1 SGHTA, CDR2 FQGNSA. The V end lost 1 base, the J end lost 5 bases, and 11 bases lay between the germline ends. The length of the CDR3 is 14 residues. CDR3 DNA sequence: TGTGCCAGCAGCTTAGTTACTGGGTTTGAGACCCAGTACTTC. Its translation is CASSLVTGFETQYF.

V and J are TRBV19 and TRBJ2-5; D gene ambiguous. Germline V gene lookup returns CDR1 LNHDA and CDR2 SQIVND (reference sequence). There are 16 residues in the CDR3. Trimming took 1 base from V and 2 from J, leaving 14 bases between them. The CDR3 nucleotides read TGTGCCAGTAGTATAGTTGGCTACCAAACACAAGAGACCCAGTACTTC. Its protein is CASSIVGYQTQETQYF.

This rearrangement joins TRBV5-6 to TRBJ2-5, with 10 bases fitting TRBD1. CDR3 length: 15 residues. CDR1 is SGHDT and CDR2 is YYEEEE in the germline V gene. Losses at the gene ends were 7 bases for V and 4 bases for J; bases not matched to a gene: 10. The CDR3 nucleotides are TGTGCCAGCGGCAGCCCGGGACAGGGGCTAGAGACCCAGTACTTC. Residues: CASGSPGQGLETQYF.

V gene TRBV4-1 combines with J gene TRBJ1-1; 7 bases line up with TRBD1. The CDR3 is 19 residues long. Germline trimming cut 3 bases from V and 0 bases from J; bases unmatched to any gene: 16. From germline, CDR1 is MGHRA and CDR2 YSYEKL. This CDR3 reads CASSQDDRVGALVNTEAFF. CDR3 DNA sequence: TGCGCCAGCAGCCAGGACGACAGGGTTGGTGCCTTGGTGAACACTGAAGCTTTCTTT.

The chain combines TRBV19 with TRBJ2-3; TRBD1 is a possible D gene (6 bases). The CDR3 runs to 15 residues. The ends were cut back, 2 bases at V and 2 bases at J, with 11 bases in the middle. From germline, CDR1 is LNHDA and CDR2 SQIVND (reference sequence). The CDR3 region has the DNA TGTGCCAGTAGTATAAGTCACAGGGTCACAGATACGCAGTATTTT. Amino acid sequence: CASSISHRVTDTQYF.

The chain combines TRBV6-5 with TRBJ2-7; the match to TRBD1 covers 9 bases. Germline CDR1 and CDR2: MNHEY and SVGAGI. V lost 8 bases, J lost 6 bases, and 8 bases stayed unmatched. This CDR3 contains 13 residues. CDR3 nucleotides: TGTGCCAGCTCTAGGACAGGGGAGTCCGAGCAGTACTTC. Its protein product is CASSRTGESEQYF.

V gene TRBV9 combines with J gene TRBJ2-7; no clear D. Germline V gene lookup returns CDR1 SGDLS and CDR2 YYNGEE. The CDR3 is 13 residues long. Trimming removed 3 bases at V and 2 bases at J, with 9 bases between. CDR3 protein: CASSGGLTYEQYF. The CDR3 coding sequence is TGTGCCAGCAGCGGCGGTCTCACCTACGAGCAGTACTTC.

The chain recombines TRBV7-9 with TRBJ1-6; 9 bases line up with TRBD1. CDR1 and CDR2 from the germline V gene are SEHNR and FQNEAQ (reference sequence). This CDR3 spans 19 amino acids. With V trimmed by 8 bases and J by 0 bases, 14 bases remained unmatched. The CDR3 spells CASARDRGLRSSYNSPLHF. Written as DNA, the CDR3 is TGTGCCAGCGCCAGAGACAGGGGGTTGAGGAGCTCCTATAATTCACCCCTCCACTTT.

This clone has a handful of counts. At the DNA level, this CDR3 is encoded by other sequences in the same sample as well. The V and J genes are TRBV10-2 and TRBJ2-3; unclear D gene. This CDR3 spans 14 amino acids. V gave up 3 bases and J gave up 5 bases, with 12 bases separating them. Germline V gives CDR1 WSHSY, CDR2 SAAADI. As DNA, the CDR3 is TGCGCCAGCAGTGACGGGCCGCTGGGAGATACGCAGTATTTT. It yields the protein CASSDGPLGDTQYF.

The chain combines TRBV27 with TRBJ1-2; 7 bases map to TRBD1. The CDR3 length is 17 residues. The V gene's germline CDR1 is MNHEY and CDR2 SMNVEV (reference sequence). V trimming: 5 bases; J trimming: 2 bases; junction bases outside the gene matches: 14. The CDR3 DNA reads TGTGCCAGCAGTCCCGGGACAGCTATCCTGTTAAACTATGGCTACACCTTC. Translating it yields CASSPGTAILLNYGYTF.

The rearrangement links TRBV6-5 to TRBJ1-1; 7 bases agree with TRBD1. Looked up from germline, CDR1 is MNHEY and CDR2 is SVGAGI. This CDR3 is 15 amino acids long. Trimming cost V 7 bases and J 2 bases; bases outside gene matches: 10. CDR3 nucleotide sequence: TGTGCCAGCATGCTAACTTACAGGGGAAACACTGAAGCTTTCTTT. Amino acids: CASMLTYRGNTEAFF.

This chain's CDR3 is CASSPPGRGTGELFF. In nucleotides, the CDR3 is TGTGCCAGCAGCCCCCCTGGGCGGGGCACCGGGGAGCTGTTTTTT. The chain uses TRBV9 and TRBJ2-2; D might be TRBD2 (6 bases). CDR1 SGDLS and CDR2 YYNGEE come from the germline V gene. The CDR3 covers 15 residues. V lost 4 bases and J lost 4, with 14 bases in between.

This clone turned up a few times. The chain links TRBV6-6 to TRBJ2-3; possibly TRBD2 for D (6 bases). Trimming stripped 5 bases from V and 4 bases from J, with 10 bases between. This CDR3 spans 13 amino acids. The germline V gene encodes CDR1 MNHNY and CDR2 SVGAGI (reference sequence). Here the CDR3 DNA reads TGTGCCAGCAGTGGAGGGGCGTCAGATACGCAGTATTTT. Its protein product is CASSGGASDTQYF.

The chain is built from TRBV5-6 and TRBJ2-7; perhaps TRBD2 as D (5 bases). CDR3 length: 14 amino acids. Germline V gives CDR1 SGHDT, CDR2 YYEEEE. Trimming removed 2 bases at V and 3 bases at J, with 12 bases between. The CDR3 reads CASSFLSEGYEQYF. DNA of the CDR3: TGTGCCAGCAGCTTTTTGTCAGAGGGCTACGAGCAGTACTTC.

This chain connects TRBV27 to TRBJ1-5, with D unresolved. The ends were cut back, 1 base at V and 2 bases at J, with 3 bases in the middle. The germline V gene has CDR1 MNHEY and CDR2 SMNVEV (reference sequence). The length of the CDR3 is 13 residues. The CDR3, as DNA: TGTGCCAGCAGTTTATTTGGCAATCAGCCCCAGCATTTT. Protein sequence: CASSLFGNQPQHF.

The chain has TRBV7-3 and TRBJ2-2; 7 bases match TRBD1. V was pared by 1 base and J by 7 bases, with 9 bases of the junction left unmatched. This CDR3 comprises 16 residues. Germline V gene sequence: CDR1 SGHTA, CDR2 FQGTGA. The CDR3 sequence is CASSLILGGADGELFF. The CDR3 bases are TGTGCCAGCAGCTTAATTTTAGGGGGCGCAGACGGGGAGCTGTTTTTT.